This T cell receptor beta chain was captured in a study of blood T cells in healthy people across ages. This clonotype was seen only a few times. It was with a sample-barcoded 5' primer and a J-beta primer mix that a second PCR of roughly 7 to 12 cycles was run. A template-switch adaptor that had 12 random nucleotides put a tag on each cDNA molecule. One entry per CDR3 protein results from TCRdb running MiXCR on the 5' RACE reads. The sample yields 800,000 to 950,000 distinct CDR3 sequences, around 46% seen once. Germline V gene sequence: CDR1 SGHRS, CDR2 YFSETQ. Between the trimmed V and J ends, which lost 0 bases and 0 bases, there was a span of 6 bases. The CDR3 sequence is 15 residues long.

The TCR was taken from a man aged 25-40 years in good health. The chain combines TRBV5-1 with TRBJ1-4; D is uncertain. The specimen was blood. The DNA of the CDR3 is TGCGCCAGCAGCTTGGATGCAACAACTAATGAAAAACTGTTTTTT. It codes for CASSLDATTNEKLFF.